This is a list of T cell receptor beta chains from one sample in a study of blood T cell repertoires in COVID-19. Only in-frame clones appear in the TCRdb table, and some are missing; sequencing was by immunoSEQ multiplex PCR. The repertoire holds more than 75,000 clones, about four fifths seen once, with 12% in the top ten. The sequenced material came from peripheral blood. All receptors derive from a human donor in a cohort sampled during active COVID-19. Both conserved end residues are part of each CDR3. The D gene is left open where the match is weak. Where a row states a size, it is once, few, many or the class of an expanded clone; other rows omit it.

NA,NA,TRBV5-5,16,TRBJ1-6,TGTGCCAGCAGCTTGGGCGGAGGTCAAAATAATTCACCCCTCCACTTT,CASSLGGGQNNSPLHF
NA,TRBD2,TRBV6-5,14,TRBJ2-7,TGTGCCAGCTTCGAGGGCGGGGGGGCCTACGAGCAGTACTTC,CASFEGGGAYEQYF
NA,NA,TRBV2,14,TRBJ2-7,TGTGCCAGCAGTGTGGCCCCACAGGCCTACGAGCAGTACTTC,CASSVAPQAYEQYF
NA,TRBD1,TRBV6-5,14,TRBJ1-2,TGTGCCAGCAGCCGAACAGGGGACGCGGGCGGCTACACCTTC,CASSRTGDAGGYTF
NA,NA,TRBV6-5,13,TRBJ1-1,TGTGCCACCATGCGGACCGGGGACACTGAAGCTTTCTTT,CATMRTGDTEAFF
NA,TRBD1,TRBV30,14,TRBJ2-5,TGTGCCTGGAGTGTAGGACAGGGCGCGGAGACCCAGTACTTC,CAWSVGQGAETQYF
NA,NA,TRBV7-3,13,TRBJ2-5,TGTGCCAGCAGCTTAAGCGCCCAAGAGACCCAGTACTTC,CASSLSAQETQYF
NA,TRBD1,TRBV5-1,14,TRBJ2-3,TGCGCCAGCAGCCCGGGACAGTCTACAGATACGCAGTATTTT,CASSPGQSTDTQYF
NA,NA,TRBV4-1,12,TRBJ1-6,TGCGCCAGCAGCCAAGGGGGCTTACCCCTCCACTTT,CASSQGGLPLHF
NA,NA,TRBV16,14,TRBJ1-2,TGTGCCAGCAGCCAATCGATCACAGTCTATGGCTACACCTTC,CASSQSITVYGYTF
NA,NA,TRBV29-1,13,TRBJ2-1,TGCAGCGTTACGTCCCCAGGGCGGAATGAGCAGTTCTTC,CSVTSPGRNEQFF
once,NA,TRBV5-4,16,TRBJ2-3,TGTGCCAGCAGCTCGGGACTGACAGCTAGCACAGATACGCAGTATTTT,CASSSGLTASTDTQYF
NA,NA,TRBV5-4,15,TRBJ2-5,TGTGCCAGCAGCTTTTGGGGGGGGGCCCGTGAGACCCAGTACTTC,CASSFWGGARETQYF
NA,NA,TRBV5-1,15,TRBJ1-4,TGCGCCAGCAGCTTGGCGGGTACAACTAATGAAAAACTGTTTTTT,CASSLAGTTNEKLFF
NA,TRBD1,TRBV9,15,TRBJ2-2,TGTGCCAGCAGCGAAAGGACAGGGGGCACCGGGGAGCTGTTTTTT,CASSERTGGTGELFF
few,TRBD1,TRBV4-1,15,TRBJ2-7,TGCGCCAGCAGCCCCCGCCGGGGACAGGTCGACGAGCAGTACTTC,CASSPRRGQVDEQYF
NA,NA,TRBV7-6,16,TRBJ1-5,TGTGCCAGCAGCTTAAGAGGTACAGGCGGAAATCAGCCCCAGCATTTT,CASSLRGTGGNQPQHF
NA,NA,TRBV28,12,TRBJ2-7,TGTGCCAGTTTGGGCAACTCCTACGAGCAGTACTTC,CASLGNSYEQYF
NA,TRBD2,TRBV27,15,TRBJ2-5,TGTGCCAGCAGTTCCCGAGGGACTACCCAAGAGACCCAGTACTTC,CASSSRGTTQETQYF
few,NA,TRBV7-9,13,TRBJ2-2,TGTGCCAGCAGCTTATATAATACCGGGGAGCTGTTTTTT,CASSLYNTGELFF
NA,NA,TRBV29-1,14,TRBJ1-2,TGCAGCGTTGACGGCGGCGGGCGGGACTATGGCTACACCTTC,CSVDGGGRDYGYTF
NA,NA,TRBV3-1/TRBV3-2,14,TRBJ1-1,TGTGCCAGCAGCCGTCAAGCCTCGAACACTGAAGCTTTCTTT,CASSRQASNTEAFF
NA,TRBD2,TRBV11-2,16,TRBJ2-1,TGTGCCAGCAGCTCCGATCGGACTAGCACCTACAATGAGCAGTTCTTC,CASSSDRTSTYNEQFF
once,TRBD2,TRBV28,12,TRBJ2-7,TGTGCCAGCAACGCGGGAGTCTACGAGCAGTACTTC,CASNAGVYEQYF
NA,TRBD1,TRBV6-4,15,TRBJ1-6,TGTGCCAGCAGTGCCTCACAGGGGGCAGGTTCACCCCTCCACTTT,CASSASQGAGSPLHF